This T cell receptor beta chain came from a study of radiation and T cells in renal cell carcinoma. CDR3 length equals 15 residues. Deletions cut 2 bases from V and 2 bases from J, with 10 bases between. In germline, CDR1 is MNHEY, CDR2 SVGAGI. Clones were sequenced by immunoSEQ multiplex PCR, and TCRdb holds only the in-frame ones, with some missing. This table has 94,000 or so clones, 82% appearing once. Time point noted: baseline pretreatment blood. The treatment was: 15 Gy SBRT to primary tumor, nephrectomy 4 weeks later. The receptor was isolated from a man between 60 and 75 years old with renal cell carcinoma. Sample: blood, taken from a patient whose treatment included radiotherapy and nephrectomy. The V and J genes are TRBV6-5 and TRBJ1-5, with TRBD1 as a possible D gene (5 bases). The CDR3 is CASSYGGKGNQPQHF. As DNA, the CDR3 is TGTGCCAGCAGTTACGGGGGTAAGGGCAATCAGCCCCAGCATTTT.